The rows below give T cell receptor beta chains drawn from one sample of a study of cytomegalovirus exposure and HLA in healthy donors. TCRdb's copy holds only in-frame clones and misses some; the assay was immunoSEQ multiplex PCR. This sample has roughly 150,000 clones, with around three quarters found just once. Input material: PBMCs. The receptors were gathered from a male donor in good health and CMV-seronegative. CDR3s include the opening cysteine and the closing phenylalanine or tryptophan. Fields, in order: V gene, J gene, CDR3 protein.

V gene: TRBV28
J gene: TRBJ1-5
CDR3 protein: CASRMTGAPGQPQHF

V gene: TRBV18
J gene: TRBJ2-3
CDR3 protein: CASSPQLAGGFTDTQYF

V gene: TRBV7-6
J gene: TRBJ1-2
CDR3 protein: CASSLQGYGYTF

V gene: TRBV15
J gene: TRBJ2-5
CDR3 protein: CATSRDSGSGRGETQYF

V gene: TRBV4-2
J gene: TRBJ2-4
CDR3 protein: CASSQVVSNIQYF

V gene: TRBV6-6
J gene: TRBJ1-3
CDR3 protein: CASSYSAAGAGNTIYF

V gene: TRBV11-3
J gene: TRBJ2-1
CDR3 protein: CASSSQAGEYNEQFF

V gene: TRBV27
J gene: TRBJ2-1
CDR3 protein: CASSLLGDRGGNEQFF

V gene: TRBV7-9
J gene: TRBJ1-1
CDR3 protein: CSSSLEVVVNNRFGTEAFF

V gene: TRBV7-9
J gene: TRBJ2-3
CDR3 protein: CASSLARGSSTDTQYF

V gene: TRBV25-1
J gene: TRBJ2-4
CDR3 protein: CASSRQGAAKNIQYF

V gene: TRBV5-1
J gene: TRBJ2-7
CDR3 protein: CASSLRTGGYEQYF

V gene: TRBV27
J gene: TRBJ2-1
CDR3 protein: CASSLYGSLDEQFF

V gene: TRBV2
J gene: TRBJ2-1
CDR3 protein: CARADRENEQFF

V gene: TRBV19
J gene: TRBJ2-1
CDR3 protein: CASSITRLAYNEQFF

V gene: TRBV10-3
J gene: TRBJ2-7
CDR3 protein: CAIREIGTGWREQYF

V gene: TRBV7-3
J gene: TRBJ2-3
CDR3 protein: CASSLSGRVTDTQYF

V gene: TRBV19
J gene: TRBJ1-2
CDR3 protein: CASSMAGFFYGYTF

V gene: TRBV28
J gene: TRBJ1-4
CDR3 protein: CASTPEESRRGGEKLFF

V gene: TRBV6-1
J gene: TRBJ2-5
CDR3 protein: CASSEQGAGKSETQYF

V gene: TRBV5-1
J gene: TRBJ2-7
CDR3 protein: CASSSTPSGAYEQYF

V gene: TRBV2
J gene: TRBJ2-1
CDR3 protein: CASSRETSGTVEFNEQFF

V gene: TRBV7-2
J gene: TRBJ2-6
CDR3 protein: CASSLNSAGANVLTF

V gene: TRBV7-9
J gene: TRBJ2-1
CDR3 protein: CASILGTSGYNEQFF